Each of the 9 T cell receptor beta chains below was sequenced from the same sample in a study of T cell repertoires in ileal Crohn's disease. TCRdb's table, derived via immunoSEQ multiplex PCR, lists solely in-frame clones and lacks some. The data hold thousands of clones, with 74% observed a single time. The sample was ileal tissue. The source is an adult with Crohn's disease.

The chain carries TRBV4-3 and TRBJ1-4; a weak D match, TRBD1 (6 bases). This CDR3 spans 22 amino acids. Trimming pared 1 base from V and 7 bases from J, leaving 34 bases between. From germline, CDR1 is LGHNA and CDR2 YSLEER. The CDR3 nucleotides are TGCGCCAGCAGCCAAGTTCTAGCCGGACCACTCCAAGCAACAGGGTTGGCTGAAAAACTGTTTTTT. It encodes CASSQVLAGPLQATGLAEKLFF.

The chain uses TRBV6-5 and TRBJ2-1, with 7 nucleotides matching TRBD1. The germline gives CDR1 MNHEY, CDR2 SVGAGI. The CDR3 has 14 residues. V gave up 0 bases and J gave up 9 bases; unmatched junction bases: 5. CDR3 coding DNA: TGTGCCAGCAGTTACTCGGGACAGCTCTCTGAGCAGTTCTTC. Translation gives CASSYSGQLSEQFF.

This chain joins TRBV18 and TRBJ1-6; D possibly corresponds to TRBD1 (6 bases). This CDR3 has 15 amino acids. The V and J ends lost 2 bases and 8 bases respectively, with 13 bases between them. Germline V gene data show CDR1 as KGHSH and CDR2 as LQKENI. DNA of the CDR3: TGTGCCAGCTCACCATACACAGGGTCGGATTCACCCCTCCACTTT. It yields the protein CASSPYTGSDSPLHF. Complete variable domain (other parts from reference TRBV18 and TRBJ1-6): NAGVMQNPRHLVRRRGQEARLRCSPMKGHSHVYWYRQLPEEGLKFMVYLQKENIIDESGMPKERFSAEFPKEGPSILRIQQVVRGDSAAYFCASSPYTGSDSPLHFGNGTRLTVT.

This clone was recorded only once. The V gene is TRBV7-2, the J gene TRBJ1-1; D unclear. The germline V gene encodes CDR1 SGHTA and CDR2 FQGNSA. This CDR3 region has 13 residues. V was pared by 7 bases and J by 5 bases, with 14 bases between. This CDR3 is CASTLTPRTEAFF. DNA for the CDR3: TGTGCCAGCACCTTGACTCCGCGAACTGAAGCTTTCTTT.

The chain uses TRBV18 and TRBJ2-3; 9 bases match TRBD2. With V trimmed by 4 bases and J by 4 bases, 6 bases remained unmatched. The CDR3 contains 15 residues. Germline CDR1 reads KGHSH; CDR2 reads LQKENI. DNA for the CDR3: TGTGCCAGCTCACAGGGACTAGCTGGCTCAGATACGCAGTATTTT. Encoded protein: CASSQGLAGSDTQYF. Filled out from reference TRBV18 and TRBJ2-3, the complete variable domain reads NAGVMQNPRHLVRRRGQEARLRCSPMKGHSHVYWYRQLPEEGLKFMVYLQKENIIDESGMPKERFSAEFPKEGPSILRIQQVVRGDSAAYFCASSQGLAGSDTQYFGPGTRLTVL.

J is TRBJ2-1 and V is TRBV11-2, with TRBD1 matching 9 bases. This CDR3 is 15 amino acids long. V was clipped by 6 bases and J by 2 bases; unmatched bases: 5. Germline V lookup: CDR1 SGHAT, CDR2 FQNNGV. The DNA of the CDR3 is TGTGCCAGCAGTCCCGGGACAGGGACCTACAATGAGCAGTTCTTC. This gives the protein CASSPGTGTYNEQFF.

The V gene is TRBV11-2, the J gene TRBJ2-2; tentatively, D is TRBD1 (6 bases). Germline-derived CDR1 and CDR2 are SGHAT and FQNNGV. The CDR3 is made up of 17 amino acids. V lost 1 base and J 4 bases, leaving 16 bases between the germline ends. Here the CDR3 reads CASSLVPAGVSTGELFF. CDR3 DNA sequence: TGTGCCAGCAGCTTAGTCCCGGCAGGGGTATCCACCGGGGAGCTGTTTTTT.

The V gene is TRBV18, the J gene TRBJ1-6; D uncertain. Germline-derived CDR1 and CDR2 are KGHSH and LQKENI. Trimming stripped 2 bases from V and 8 bases from J, with 13 bases between. This CDR3 is built from 15 residues. CDR3 DNA sequence: TGTGCCAGCTCACCAAGGGAGGTGTTGGATTCACCCCTCCACTTT. The encoded protein is CASSPREVLDSPLHF.

This clone came up once. The CDR3 region has the DNA TGTGCCAGCAGCACTAGACAGGGGGCGTTGGACACTGAAGCTTTCTTT. Protein product: CASSTRQGALDTEAFF. The gene calls are TRBV27 and TRBJ1-1; 10 bases are shared with TRBD1. This CDR3 comprises 16 residues. Germline V CDR1 and CDR2: MNHEY, SMNVEV (reference sequence). Trimming removed 6 bases from V and 3 bases from J; junction bases left unmatched: 10.